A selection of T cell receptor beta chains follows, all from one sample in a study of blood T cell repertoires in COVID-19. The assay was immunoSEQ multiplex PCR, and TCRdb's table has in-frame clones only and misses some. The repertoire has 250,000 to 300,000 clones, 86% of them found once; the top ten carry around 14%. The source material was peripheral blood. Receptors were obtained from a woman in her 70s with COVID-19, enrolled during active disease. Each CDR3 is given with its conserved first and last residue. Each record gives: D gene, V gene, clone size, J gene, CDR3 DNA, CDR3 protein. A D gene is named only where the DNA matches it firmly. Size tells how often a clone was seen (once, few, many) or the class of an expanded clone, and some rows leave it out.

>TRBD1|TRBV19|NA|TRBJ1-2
TGTGCCAGTAGTAATATCGACAGGGAGAATGGCTACACCTTC
CASSNIDRENGYTF
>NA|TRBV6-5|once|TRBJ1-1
TGTGCCAGCAGTCTACAGTTATCCATGAACACTGAAGCTTTCTTT
CASSLQLSMNTEAFF
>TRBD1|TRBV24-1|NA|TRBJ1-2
TGTGCCACCAGTGATCCTAAGGGGGCTTGGACCTTC
CATSDPKGAWTF
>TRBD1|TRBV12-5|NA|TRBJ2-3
TGTGCTAGTGGCCCCAGGGGGACCCGCACAGATACGCAGTATTTT
CASGPRGTRTDTQYF
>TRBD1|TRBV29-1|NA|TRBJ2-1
TGCAGCGTACCCGACAGGGTCAATGAGCAGTTCTTC
CSVPDRVNEQFF
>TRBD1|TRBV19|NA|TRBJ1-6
TGTGCCAGTAGTATAGATCCGACAGGGCAGGGATCACCCCTCCACTTT
CASSIDPTGQGSPLHF
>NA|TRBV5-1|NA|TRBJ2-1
TGCGCCAGCAGCCCCCCCGTGGAGGGGGGGTTAAATGAGCAGTTCTTC
CASSPPVEGGLNEQFF
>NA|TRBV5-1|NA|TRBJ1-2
TGCGCCAGCAGCTTCCAGGACAGAAACAGTGGCTACACCTTC
CASSFQDRNSGYTF
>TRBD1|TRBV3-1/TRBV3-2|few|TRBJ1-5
TGTGCCAGCAGCCAAGAGGGACAGGGACAGCCCCAGCATTTT
CASSQEGQGQPQHF
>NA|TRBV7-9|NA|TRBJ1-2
TGTGCCAGCAGCCCTGGACTGGGGTATGGCTACACCTTC
CASSPGLGYGYTF
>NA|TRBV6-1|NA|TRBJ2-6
TGTGCCAGCAGTGACGACTTTCTGGGGGCCAACGTCCTGACTTTC
CASSDDFLGANVLTF
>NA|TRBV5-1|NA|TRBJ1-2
TGCGCCAGCAGCTTGGAAGGAGGCTATGGCTACACCTTC
CASSLEGGYGYTF
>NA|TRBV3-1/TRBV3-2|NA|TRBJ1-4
TGTGCCAGCAGCCAAGATTTGACAGCAGAAAAACTGTTTTTT
CASSQDLTAEKLFF
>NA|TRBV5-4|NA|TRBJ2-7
TGTGCCAGCAGCTTGGTTCCAGGTGGGTCCTACGAGCAGTACTTC
CASSLVPGGSYEQYF
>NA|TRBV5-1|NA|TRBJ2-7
TGCGCCAGCAGCTTTGAGGGTTGGGGGCAGGGCACACACGAGCAGTACTTC
CASSFEGWGQGTHEQYF
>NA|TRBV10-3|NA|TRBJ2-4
TGTGCCATCAGTGAGCGGGAGAGAACCAAAAACATTCAGTACTTC
CAISERERTKNIQYF
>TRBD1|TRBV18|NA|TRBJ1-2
TGTGCCAGCTCACCACGGGAGGACAGGACTAACTATGGCTACACCTTC
CASSPREDRTNYGYTF
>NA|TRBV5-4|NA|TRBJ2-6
TGTGCCAGCAGGAACCAGGCCTCAGGGGTTGGGGCCAACGTCCTGACTTTC
CASRNQASGVGANVLTF
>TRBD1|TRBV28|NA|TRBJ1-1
TGTGCCAGCAGCTACTTCCAGGGGGCAAGTGAAGCTTTCTTT
CASSYFQGASEAFF
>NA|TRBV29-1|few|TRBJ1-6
TGCAGCGCCCAGTGGGGGGGTAGTAATTCACCCCTCCACTTT
CSAQWGGSNSPLHF
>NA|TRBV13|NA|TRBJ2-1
TGTGCCAGCGGATCCGTTTCAACAGGGATTGCCTACAATGAGCAGTTCTTC
CASGSVSTGIAYNEQFF
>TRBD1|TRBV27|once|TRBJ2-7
TGTGCCAGCAGCAGATGGGGACAGGGTGGACCCGAGCAGTACTTC
CASSRWGQGGPEQYF
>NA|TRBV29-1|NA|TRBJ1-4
TGCAGCGTTACTGGAGGTTTTAATGAAAAACTGTTTTTT
CSVTGGFNEKLFF
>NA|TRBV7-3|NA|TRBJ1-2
TGTGCCAGCAGCTTGCGAGGATCTCAACTCTATGGCTACACCTTC
CASSLRGSQLYGYTF
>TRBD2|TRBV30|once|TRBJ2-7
TGTGCCTGGAGTGGGACTAGCGGGGTCGAGCAGTACTTC
CAWSGTSGVEQYF
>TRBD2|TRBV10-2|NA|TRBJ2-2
TGCGCCAGCAGTGAGCCTTTGGGGGGGTACACCGGGGAGCTGTTTTTT
CASSEPLGGYTGELFF
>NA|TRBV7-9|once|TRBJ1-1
TGTGCCAGCAGTCCCGGAGGAACCCAGGCTTTCTTT
CASSPGGTQAFF
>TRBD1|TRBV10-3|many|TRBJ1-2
TGTGCCATCAGTGAGTCGCCCCAGGGGGCTCACTATGGCTACACCTTC
CAISESPQGAHYGYTF
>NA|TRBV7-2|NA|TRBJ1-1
TGTGCCAGCAGCGCCGGAGCCGGGGGGACTGAAGCTTTCTTT
CASSAGAGGTEAFF
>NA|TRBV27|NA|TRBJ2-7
TGTGCCAGCGCATTTGGCCCAGGGGAGAGGTACGAGCAGTACTTC
CASAFGPGERYEQYF
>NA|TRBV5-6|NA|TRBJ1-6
TGTGCCAGCAGCTGGGGAGGAGACAACTATAATTCACCCCTCCACTTT
CASSWGGDNYNSPLHF
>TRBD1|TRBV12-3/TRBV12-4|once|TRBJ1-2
TGTGCCAGCAGTGACAGGGGACACTATGGCTACACCTTC
CASSDRGHYGYTF
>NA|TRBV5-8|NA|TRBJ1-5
TGTGCCAGCAGCTCATACCCCCCGGGGGTTAGCAATCAGCCCCAGCATTTT
CASSSYPPGVSNQPQHF
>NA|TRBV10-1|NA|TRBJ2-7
TGCGCCAGCAGTGAAGGGTGGGGGGACAGCTACGAGCAGTACTTC
CASSEGWGDSYEQYF
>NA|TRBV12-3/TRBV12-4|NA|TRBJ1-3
TGTGCCAGCACCCTCTCTTCTGGAAACACCATATATTTT
CASTLSSGNTIYF
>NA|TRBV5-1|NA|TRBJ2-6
TGCGCCAGCAGACTGGGACAGACTAGCTCTGGGGCCAACGTCCTGACTTTC
CASRLGQTSSGANVLTF
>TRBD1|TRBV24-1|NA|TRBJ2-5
TGTGCCACCAGTGATCTCCGGGACAGGGGACGGGAGACCCAGTACTTC
CATSDLRDRGRETQYF
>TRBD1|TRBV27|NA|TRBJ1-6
TGTGCCAGCAGCCTTGGACAGGGGGGGAATTCACCCCTCCACTTT
CASSLGQGGNSPLHF
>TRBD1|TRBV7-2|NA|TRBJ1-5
TGTGCCAGCAGCTTAACAGGGGAGGTTTATCAGCCCCAGCATTTT
CASSLTGEVYQPQHF
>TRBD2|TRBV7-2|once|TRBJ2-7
TGTGCCAGCAGCCAAGCGACGGGGGGGAACTACGAGCAGTACTTC
CASSQATGGNYEQYF
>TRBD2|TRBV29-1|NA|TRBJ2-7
TGCAGCGTAATTAGCGGGGGGGCCGCCCTTTCCTACGAGCAGTACTTC
CSVISGGAALSYEQYF
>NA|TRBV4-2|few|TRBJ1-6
TGTGCCAGCAGCCAAGATTCGGATTCACCCCTCCACTTT
CASSQDSDSPLHF
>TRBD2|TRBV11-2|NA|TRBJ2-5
TGTGCCAGCAGCCCCGGACTAGCGGGGGGTCCACAAGAGACCCAGTACTTC
CASSPGLAGGPQETQYF
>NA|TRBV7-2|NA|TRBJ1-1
TGTGCCAGCAGCCCACGAGGGCTGAACACTGAAGCTTTCTTT
CASSPRGLNTEAFF
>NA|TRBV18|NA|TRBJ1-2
TGTGCCAGCTCACCACAACCAGGGCTCGGCTATGGCTACACCTTC
CASSPQPGLGYGYTF
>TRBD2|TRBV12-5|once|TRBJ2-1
TGTGCTAGTGGGACTAGCGGGGGGATCAATGAGCAGTTCTTC
CASGTSGGINEQFF
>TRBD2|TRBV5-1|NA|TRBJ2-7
TGCGCCAGCAGCTTAAGGACTAGCGGGGGGAGCTACGAGCAGTACTTC
CASSLRTSGGSYEQYF
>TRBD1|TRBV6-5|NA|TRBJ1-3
TGTGCCAGCCGCGGACAGGGACCTGGAAACACCATATATTTT
CASRGQGPGNTIYF
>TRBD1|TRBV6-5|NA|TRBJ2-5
TGTGCCAGCAGTTACTCGATTGGGACAGGCGAAGAGACCCAGTACTTC
CASSYSIGTGEETQYF
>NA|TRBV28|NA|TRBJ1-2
TGTGCCAGCAGTTCCGGGAGTTTGGGCTACACCTTC
CASSSGSLGYTF
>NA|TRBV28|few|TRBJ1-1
TGTGCCAGCAGTAAGGCGGGACCGAACACTGAAGCTTTCTTT
CASSKAGPNTEAFF
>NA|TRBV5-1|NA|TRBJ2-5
TGCGCCAGCAGCCAAGCTGGGGCCCCCTCAGAGACCCAGTACTTC
CASSQAGAPSETQYF
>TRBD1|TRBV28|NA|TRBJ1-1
TGTGCCAGCAGTTTGGTGACAGGGGGTACGAACACTGAAGCTTTCTTT
CASSLVTGGTNTEAFF
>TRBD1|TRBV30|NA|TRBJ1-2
TGTGCCTGGAGTATGAGACAGGGGGCGGACGGCTACACCTTC
CAWSMRQGADGYTF
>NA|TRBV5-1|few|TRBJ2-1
TGCGCCAGCAGCTTGGACGGGTACAATGAGCAGTTCTTC
CASSLDGYNEQFF